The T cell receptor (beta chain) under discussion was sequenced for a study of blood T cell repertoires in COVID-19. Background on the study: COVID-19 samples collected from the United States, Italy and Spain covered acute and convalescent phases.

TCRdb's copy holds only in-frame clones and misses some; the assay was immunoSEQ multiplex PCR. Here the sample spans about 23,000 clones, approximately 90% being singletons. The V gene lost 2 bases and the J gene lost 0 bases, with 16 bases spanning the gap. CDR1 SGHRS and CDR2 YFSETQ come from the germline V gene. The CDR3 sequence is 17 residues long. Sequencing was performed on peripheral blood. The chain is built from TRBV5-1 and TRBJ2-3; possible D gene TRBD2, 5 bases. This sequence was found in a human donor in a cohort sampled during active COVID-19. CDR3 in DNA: TGCGCCAGCAGCTTCACATTGCGCGGGCCTAGCACAGATACGCAGTATTTT. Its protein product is CASSFTLRGPSTDTQYF.